This is a list of T cell receptor beta chains from one sample in a study of shared clonotypes between healthy human individuals. The assay was immunoSEQ multiplex PCR, and TCRdb's table has in-frame clones only and misses some. The data contain 180,000 or so clones, around 93% of them singletons. Sequenced sample: naive CD4+ T cells sorted from blood. The receptors derive from a woman in her twenties or thirties in good health. Each CDR3 is given with its conserved first and last residue. The D gene is left open where the match is weak. The listing skips clone size in some rows; elsewhere it reads once, few, many or a size class.

TRBV27	NA	17	TRBD1	TRBJ2-3	TGTGCCAGCAGTCTCGGACAGGGGATACAAATGGCAGATACGCAGTATTTT	CASSLGQGIQMADTQYF
TRBV7-2	NA	14	NA	TRBJ2-7	TGTGCCAGCAGCCTCTCCGGGAAAATCCCCGAGCAGTACTTC	CASSLSGKIPEQYF
TRBV5-4	NA	16	NA	TRBJ2-3	TGTGCCAGCAGATCACAGGTCTCCTCTGGCACAGATACGCAGTATTTT	CASRSQVSSGTDTQYF
TRBV30	NA	11	NA	TRBJ2-5	TGCGCTTGGGCAGGACCAGAGACCCAGTACTTC	CAWAGPETQYF
TRBV18	NA	15	NA	TRBJ2-5	TGTGCCAGCTCACCACCGGGCAGACTCCAAGAGACCCAGTACTTC	CASSPPGRLQETQYF
TRBV28	once	16	TRBD1	TRBJ2-7	TGTGCCAGCAGTCCCCTAGGATCCAGGGGGCTCTACGAGCAGTACTTC	CASSPLGSRGLYEQYF
TRBV30	NA	13	TRBD1	TRBJ2-7	TGTGCCTGTCCCGGGACAGGGGCAGACGAGCAGTACTTC	CACPGTGADEQYF
TRBV28	NA	16	TRBD2	TRBJ2-1	TGTGCCAGCAGTTTTCAAGCGGGAGGGTGGTGGAATGAGCAGTTCTTC	CASSFQAGGWWNEQFF
TRBV6-6	NA	14	TRBD1	TRBJ2-7	TGTGCCAGCAGTTACCAGACAGGGGTGGACGAGCAGTACTTC	CASSYQTGVDEQYF
TRBV6-5	NA	15	NA	TRBJ1-4	TGTGCCAGCAAACGAACCGTTAAGCCTAATGAAAAACTGTTTTTT	CASKRTVKPNEKLFF
TRBV19	once	16	TRBD2	TRBJ2-7	TGTGCCAGTAGTACCCTTAGCGGGAGGAGCTCCTACGAGCAGTACTTC	CASSTLSGRSSYEQYF
TRBV6-5	NA	15	TRBD2	TRBJ2-3	TGTGCCAGCAGTTACGAGGGACTAGCGGGAGATACGCAGTATTTT	CASSYEGLAGDTQYF
TRBV19	NA	13	NA	TRBJ2-3	TGTGCCAGTAGGCAGGAGCCCACAGATACGCAGTATTTT	CASRQEPTDTQYF
TRBV18	NA	14	NA	TRBJ2-2	TGTGCCAGCTCCAGCGACAGTCCCACCGGGGAGCTGTTTTTT	CASSSDSPTGELFF
TRBV18	NA	14	NA	TRBJ1-4	TGTGCCAGCTCACACGGTACAACTAATGAAAAACTGTTTTTT	CASSHGTTNEKLFF
TRBV11-3	NA	16	NA	TRBJ2-1	TGTGCCAGCAGCTTATCGGCAGCGGGCTCCTACAATGAGCAGTTCTTC	CASSLSAAGSYNEQFF
TRBV29-1	NA	15	TRBD1	TRBJ1-1	TGCAGCGGGGGACAGGGGTTTGGTGGGAACACTGAAGCTTTCTTT	CSGGQGFGGNTEAFF
TRBV18	NA	16	TRBD2	TRBJ2-1	TGTGCCAGCTCACCCCTAGCGGGGGACTCCTACAATGAGCAGTTCTTC	CASSPLAGDSYNEQFF
TRBV7-3	NA	13	NA	TRBJ2-5	TGTGCCAGCAGCCCACGGGACCCGGGGACCCAGTACTTC	CASSPRDPGTQYF
TRBV15	NA	15	TRBD1	TRBJ2-1	TGTGCCACCAGCTCGGACAGGGTTTTGGACAATGAGCAGTTCTTC	CATSSDRVLDNEQFF
TRBV28	NA	13	NA	TRBJ1-2	TGTGCCAGCAGCGGGGGGCAGAACTATGGCTACACCTTC	CASSGGQNYGYTF
TRBV2	NA	17	NA	TRBJ1-5	TGTGCCAGCAGTGAAGCGCAGGGGTTCCTTAGCAATCAGCCCCAGCATTTT	CASSEAQGFLSNQPQHF
TRBV15	NA	16	TRBD1	TRBJ2-1	TGTGCCACCAGCAGAGATTTGGGGACAGGGCTCAATGAGCAGTTCTTC	CATSRDLGTGLNEQFF
TRBV6-5	NA	12	NA	TRBJ2-7	TGTGCCAGCAGTTACTCGAAGTACGAGCAGTACTTC	CASSYSKYEQYF
TRBV18	NA	16	TRBD1	TRBJ2-7	TGTGCCAGCTCACCGACAGGACAGGGAACGTCCTACGAGCAGTACTTC	CASSPTGQGTSYEQYF
TRBV28	NA	15	NA	TRBJ2-7	TGTGCCAGCAGGGGCTATGGAGGGGACTCCTACGAGCAGTACTTC	CASRGYGGDSYEQYF